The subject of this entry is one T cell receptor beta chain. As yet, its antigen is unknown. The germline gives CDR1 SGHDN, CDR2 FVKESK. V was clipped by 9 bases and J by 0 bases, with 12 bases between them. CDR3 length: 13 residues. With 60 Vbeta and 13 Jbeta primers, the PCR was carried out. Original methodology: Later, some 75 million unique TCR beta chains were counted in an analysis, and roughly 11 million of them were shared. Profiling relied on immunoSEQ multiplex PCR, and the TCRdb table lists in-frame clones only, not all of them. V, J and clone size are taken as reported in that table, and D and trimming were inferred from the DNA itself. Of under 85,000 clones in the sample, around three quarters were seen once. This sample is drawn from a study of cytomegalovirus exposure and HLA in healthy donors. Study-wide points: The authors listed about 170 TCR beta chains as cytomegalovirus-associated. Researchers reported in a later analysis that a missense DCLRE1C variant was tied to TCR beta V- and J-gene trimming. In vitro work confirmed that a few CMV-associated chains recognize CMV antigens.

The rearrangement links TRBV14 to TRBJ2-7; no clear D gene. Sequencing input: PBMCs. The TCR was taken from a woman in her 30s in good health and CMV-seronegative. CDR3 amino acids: CARRRESSYEQYF. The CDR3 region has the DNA TGTGCCAGGAGAAGAGAGAGCTCCTACGAGCAGTACTTC.